This T cell receptor beta chain was recorded in a study of CD8+CD57+ T cells in acquired aplastic anemia (dated by TCRdb to between 2018 and 2020). Regarding the research as a whole: Extracted DNA from sorted CD4+ and CD8+ cells averaged approximately 3 ug, ranging from roughly 0.19 to 27.4 ug. CD8+CD57+ expansion was defined as frequency above the mean frequency observed in healthy subjects. Points the paper makes about the study in general: CD8+ Simpson's diversity did not differ significantly between patients and healthy controls (P=0.060). Around 27 CD8+ CDR3 sequences were found in both patients and controls but appeared to be highly expressed in patients and within the immunodominant clones of the patients.

Patients chosen for sequencing had shown expansion of CD8+CD57+ cells by flow cytometry. All patients had severe acquired aplastic anemia diagnosed by International Study of Aplastic Anemia and Agranulocytosis and Camitta criteria. No patient had received any therapy when blood was sampled. TCR repertoires of sorted CD4+ and CD8+ blood T cells from severe aplastic anemia patients and healthy subjects were deep-sequenced in the study. Patients were enrolled under clinicaltrials.gov protocols 00001620, 01623167, 00001397, 00071045, 00081523 and 00961064 in the USA. Ficoll-Paque density gradient centrifugation was used to isolate peripheral blood mononuclear cells. CD4+ and CD8+ T cells were sorted by FACS or magnetic beads before DNA extraction. Genomic DNA was used as template for profiling of TCR beta VDJ combinations and CDR3 sequences. An Illumina HiSeq 2000 was used for TCR repertoire sequencing. The original methods were these. Repertoires were assessed using TRBV/TRBJ rearrangement plots, CDR3 size and DJ length profiles, and Simpson's diversity index. Whichever DNA sequence was most abundant in the deep sequencing data was defined as the immunodominant clone. CDR3 amino acid sequences were checked for sharing across subjects and were also compared against the VDJdb database and published repertoires. TCRdb itself trimmed the public reads at Q25 with fastp, ran MiXCR and retained productive beta chains. Every entry covers one CDR3 protein and lists the most common genes and DNA from its rows. TCRdb, rather than the study authors, made the V and J calls. The sample table contains fewer than 200,000 distinct CDR3 sequences; only one count was recorded for over 55% of them. Together, the top ten hold more than 35% of the sample.

The CDR1 and CDR2 encoded by the germline V gene (reference sequence) are DFQATT and SNEGSKA. The CDR3 sequence holds 14 residues, the cysteine and phenylalanine included. Of the read, only the CDR3 DNA is kept; its 42 bases are in frame from base 1. The germline ends are 12 bases apart after V is trimmed by 4 bases and J by 1 base. On this clonotype itself: This clone's antigen is unknown. Per-nucleotide qualities are absent, and no much larger clonotype sits a single base away.

This receptor was obtained from a human donor with aplastic anemia. The sequence is built from TRBV20-1 and TRBJ2-3, with TRBD2 as a weak D call on 5 bases. Sequences were obtained from sorted CD4+, CD8+, or CD8+CD57+ T cells (not recorded which) from PBMCs. The CDR3 here reads CSAKTLRGTDTQYF. The nucleotides are TGCAGTGCTAAGACCCTGAGGGGCACAGATACGCAGTATTTT.